This TCR beta chain was found in a study of blood T cell repertoires in COVID-19. Across the whole study: T cells, B-cell-depleted T cells, or PBMCs supplied cDNA or gDNA.

CDR1 LGHNA and CDR2 YNFKEQ come from the germline V gene. The V segment lost 0 bases and the J segment 5 bases; nucleotides outside the gene matches: 10. This CDR3 is built from 17 residues. Data came from immunoSEQ multiplex PCR; TCRdb stores just in-frame clones and leaves some out. The table has approximately 270,000 clones, nearly 90% seen once. This rearrangement joins TRBV4-2 to TRBJ2-5; 9 bases line up with TRBD2. Source material: peripheral blood. The clonotype originates from a young man with active or convalescent COVID-19. The CDR3 DNA is TGTGCCAGCAGCCAAGAAGGACGCGGGAGGGAGGGTGAGACCCAGTACTTC. As protein: CASSQEGRGREGETQYF.